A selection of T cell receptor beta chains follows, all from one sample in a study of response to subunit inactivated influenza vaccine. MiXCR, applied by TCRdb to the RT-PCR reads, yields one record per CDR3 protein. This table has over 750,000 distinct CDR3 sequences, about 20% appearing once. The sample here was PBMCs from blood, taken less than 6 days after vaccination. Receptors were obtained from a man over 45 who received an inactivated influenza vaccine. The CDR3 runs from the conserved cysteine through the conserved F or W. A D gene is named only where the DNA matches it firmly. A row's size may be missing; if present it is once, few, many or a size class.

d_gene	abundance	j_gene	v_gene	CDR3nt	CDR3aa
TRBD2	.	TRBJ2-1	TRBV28	TGTGCCAGCAGTCCTTTAGGCCCAGCGGGAGGGCCCGGAGATGAGCAGTTCTTC	CASSPLGPAGGPGDEQFF
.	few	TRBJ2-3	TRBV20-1	TGCAGTGCTAGAGATCTATGGGATACGCAGTATTTT	CSARDLWDTQYF
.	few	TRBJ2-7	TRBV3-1	TGTGCCAGCAGCAAAGATACAGGGCGGAGCTCCTACGAGCAGTACTTC	CASSKDTGRSSYEQYF
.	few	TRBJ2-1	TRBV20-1	TGCAGTGCTAACCTTGGTGAGCAGTTCTTC	CSANLGEQFF
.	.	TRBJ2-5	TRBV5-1	TGCGCCAGCAGCCTGGGGTATCCCACGGCCGGAGAGACCCAGTACTTC	CASSLGYPTAGETQYF
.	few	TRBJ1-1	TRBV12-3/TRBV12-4	TGTGCCAGCAGTTCAGGCGTACTGAGATCCGTTATTGAAGCTTTCTTT	CASSSGVLRSVIEAFF
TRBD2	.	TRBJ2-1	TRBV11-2	TGTGCCAGCAGCTGGATACTTGCGGGAGGGCCCTACAATGAGCAGTTCTTC	CASSWILAGGPYNEQFF
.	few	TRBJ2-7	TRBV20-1	TGCAGTGCTAGAGCGGGGAACCTCTACGAGCAGTACTTC	CSARAGNLYEQYF
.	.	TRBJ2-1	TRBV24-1	TGTGCCACCAGTGATCAATACAGGGAGAATGAGCAGTTCTTC	CATSDQYRENEQFF
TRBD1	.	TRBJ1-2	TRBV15	TGTGCCACCAGCAGAGCCAAGACAGGGAACTATGGCTACACCTTC	CATSRAKTGNYGYTF
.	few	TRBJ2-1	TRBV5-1	TGCGCCAGCAGCTTGGCCCCCTTAAGCTCCTACAATGAGCAGTTCTTC	CASSLAPLSSYNEQFF
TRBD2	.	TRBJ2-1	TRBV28	TGTGCCAGCAGTTTACTAGCGGGGAACCCTTACAATGAGCAGTTCTTC	CASSLLAGNPYNEQFF
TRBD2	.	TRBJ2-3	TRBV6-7	TGTGCCAGCAACCTACTAGCGGGGGGATCAGATACGCAGTATTTT	CASNLLAGGSDTQYF
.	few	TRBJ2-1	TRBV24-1	TGTGCCACCAGTGATGAGGGGGGCAATGAGCAGTTCTTC	CATSDEGGNEQFF
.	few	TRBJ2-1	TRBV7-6	TGTGCCAGCAGCTTAGATTCTAGGACCTACAATGAGCAGTTCTTC	CASSLDSRTYNEQFF
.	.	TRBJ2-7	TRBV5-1	TGCGCCAGCAGCTTCACGGGAATCTACGAGCAGTACTTC	CASSFTGIYEQYF
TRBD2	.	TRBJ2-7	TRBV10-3	TGTGCCATCAGCCCACTAGCGGGGGGGTCCTCCTACGAGCAGTACTTC	CAISPLAGGSSYEQYF
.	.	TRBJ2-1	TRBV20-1	TGCAGTGCTTCACTCCCCCTCCACAATGAGCAGTTCTTC	CSASLPLHNEQFF
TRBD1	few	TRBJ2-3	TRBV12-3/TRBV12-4	TGTGCCAGCAGCTTAGGATGGGGACAGGGGATCTCAGATACGCAGTATTTT	CASSLGWGQGISDTQYF
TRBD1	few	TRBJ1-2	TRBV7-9	TGTGCCAGCAGCTTAGTCGAGACAGGGAATGGCTACACCTTC	CASSLVETGNGYTF
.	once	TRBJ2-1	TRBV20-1	TGCAGTGCTTCGGGGTCAAGCTCCTACAATGAGCAGGTCTTC	CSASGSSSYNEQVF
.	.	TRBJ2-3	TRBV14	TGTGCCAGCAGCCAAGGGGGACTCTTGAACACAGATACGCAGTATTTT	CASSQGGLLNTDTQYF
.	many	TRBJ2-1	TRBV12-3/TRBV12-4	TGTGCCAGCAGTCCCCATACCCGGGATGAGGGCGAGCAGTTCTTC	CASSPHTRDEGEQFF
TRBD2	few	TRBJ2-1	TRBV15	TGTGCCACCAGCAATTCTAGCGGGGGCTACAATGAGCAGTTCTTC	CATSNSSGGYNEQFF
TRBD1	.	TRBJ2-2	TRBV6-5	TGTGCCAGCAGTTACTCCACAGGGGGCACCGGGGAGCTGTTTTTT	CASSYSTGGTGELFF
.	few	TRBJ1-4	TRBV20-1	TGCAGTGCTAGTTCAGGAACTCCTGAAAAACTGTTTTTT	CSASSGTPEKLFF
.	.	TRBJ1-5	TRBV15	TGTGCCACCAGCAGCAGGGTCAATCAGCCCCAGCATTTT	CATSSRVNQPQHF
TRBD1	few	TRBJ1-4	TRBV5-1	TGCGCCAGCAGCTCCCACGGGGGACAGGGTCTGAGTGAAAAACTGTTTTTT	CASSSHGGQGLSEKLFF
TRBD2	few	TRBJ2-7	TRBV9	TGTGCCAGCAGCGTGGGACTACACTCCTACGAGCAGTACTTC	CASSVGLHSYEQYF
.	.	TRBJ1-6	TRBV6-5	TGTGCCAGCAGTTACTCACAGGTCTTTTCCTATAATTCACCCCTCCACTTT	CASSYSQVFSYNSPLHF
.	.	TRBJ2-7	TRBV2	TGTGCCATCAGTCCCGGAGCTGGGGGTTCGCGTTGGAGCTCCTACGAGCAGTACTTC	CAISPGAGGSRWSSYEQYF
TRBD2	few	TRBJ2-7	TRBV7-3	TGTGCCAGCAGCTTAAGGGCTAGCGGTCCCTACGAGCAGTACTTC	CASSLRASGPYEQYF
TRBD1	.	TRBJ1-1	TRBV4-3	TGCGCCAGCAGCCAGTCGACAGGGGTTAACACTGAAGCTTTCTTT	CASSQSTGVNTEAFF
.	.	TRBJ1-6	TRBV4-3	TGCGCCAGCAGCCGACGGCGAACCTATAATTCACCCCTCCACTTT	CASSRRRTYNSPLHF
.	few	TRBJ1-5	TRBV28	TGTGCCAGCAGACCACAGGGACGGCCCCAGCATTTT	CASRPQGRPQHF
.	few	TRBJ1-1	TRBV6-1	TGTGCCAGCAGGACAGCGTACACTGAAGCTTTCTTT	CASRTAYTEAFF
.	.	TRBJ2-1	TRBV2	TGTGCCAGCAGTGAAATGCGCTCCTACAATGAGCAGTTCTTC	CASSEMRSYNEQFF
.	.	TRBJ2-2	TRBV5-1	TGCGCCAGCAGCTTGAGGGAAACTTTAGCCGGGGAGCTGTTTTTT	CASSLRETLAGELFF
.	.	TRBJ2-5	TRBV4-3	TGCGCCAGCAGCCAAGGGGGTGGGACCCAGTACTTC	CASSQGGGTQYF
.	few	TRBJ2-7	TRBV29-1	TGCAGCGTTGGATCCGGGGAGTACGGGAAGGAGCAGTACTTC	CSVGSGEYGKEQYF
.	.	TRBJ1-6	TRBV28	TGTGCCAGCCGGGACGGCAGGAACTCACCCCTCCACTTT	CASRDGRNSPLHF
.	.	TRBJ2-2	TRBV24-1	TGTGCCACCAGTGATGCGCCCGGGGAGCTGTTTTTT	CATSDAPGELFF
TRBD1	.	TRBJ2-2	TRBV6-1	TGTGCCAGCAACTCACAGGGGAGCACCGGGGAGCTGTTTTTT	CASNSQGSTGELFF
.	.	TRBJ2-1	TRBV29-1	TGCAGCGCTCAACAGGGTGGCTACAATGAGCAGTTCTTC	CSAQQGGYNEQFF
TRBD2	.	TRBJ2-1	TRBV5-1	TGCGCCAGCAGCCCTCCGGGGAGCGGGGGGGCTGAAGAGCAGTTCTTC	CASSPPGSGGAEEQFF
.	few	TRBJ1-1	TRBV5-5	TGTGCCAGCAGCCAGGACAGCGCCTTTGAAGCTTTCTTT	CASSQDSAFEAFF
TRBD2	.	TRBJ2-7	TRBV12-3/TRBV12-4	TGTGCCAGCAGCCAAGGGACTAGCGGGAGGGGGCAGTACTTC	CASSQGTSGRGQYF
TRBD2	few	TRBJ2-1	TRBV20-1	TGCAGTGCTAGTAGCGGGGCGGGGGGTGGCCATGAGCAGTTCTTC	CSASSGAGGGHEQFF
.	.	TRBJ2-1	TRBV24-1	TGTGCCACCAGTGATGTTAGCGGTACAACCTACAATGAGCAGTTCTTC	CATSDVSGTTYNEQFF
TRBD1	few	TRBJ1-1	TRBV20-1	TGCAGTGCTGGACGACAGGGGGCGAACACTGAAGCTTTCTTT	CSAGRQGANTEAFF
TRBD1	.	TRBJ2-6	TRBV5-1	TGCGCCAGCAGCTTGCTGGCAGGGGGCTCCGGGGCCAACGTCCTGACTTTC	CASSLLAGGSGANVLTF
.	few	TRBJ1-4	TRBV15	TGTGCCACCAGCAGAGGATGGCCAGTAACTAATGAAAAACTGTTTTTT	CATSRGWPVTNEKLFF